The rows below give T cell receptor beta chains drawn from one sample of a study of T cell responses to AZD1222 COVID-19 vaccine. Sequencing used immunoSEQ multiplex PCR; TCRdb keeps in-frame clones, though not all of them. Of 90,000 to 100,000 clones in the sample, approximately 88% were seen once. The sample consisted of peripheral blood, taken 28 days after the second AZD1222 dose. These receptors were taken from an adult who received the AZD1222 COVID-19 vaccine. CDR3s include the opening cysteine and the closing phenylalanine or tryptophan. A D gene is named only where the DNA matches it firmly. Clone size is given for some rows only: seen once, a few or many times, or a class if the clone is expanded.

CASSLITGDSPLHF	TGTGCCAGCAGCTTGATTACAGGGGATTCACCCCTCCACTTT	TRBJ1-6	.	TRBD1	TRBV5-6
CAWSARRGADSPLHF	TGTGCCTGGAGTGCCCGACGGGGGGCAGACTCACCCCTCCACTTT	TRBJ1-6	.	.	TRBV30
CASSAGQNTEAFF	TGTGCCAGCAGCGCGGGACAGAACACTGAAGCTTTCTTT	TRBJ1-1	once	.	TRBV9
CASSFTQGTEAFF	TGTGCCAGCAGTTTCACTCAAGGCACTGAAGCTTTCTTT	TRBJ1-1	.	.	TRBV27
CASSSHSDRVGNTIYF	TGTGCCAGCAGCTCCCACTCGGACAGGGTTGGAAACACCATATATTTT	TRBJ1-3	.	TRBD1	TRBV7-2
CASTKKGDSSYEQYF	TGTGCCAGTACTAAAAAAGGGGACAGCTCCTACGAGCAGTACTTC	TRBJ2-7	once	TRBD1	TRBV19
CASSPEGGSNQMMFF	TGCGCCAGCAGCCCGGAGGGAGGCAGTAATCAGATGATGTTTTTT	TRBJ1-4	.	.	TRBV5-1
CATSGTFGFGNTIYF	TGTGCCACCAGCGGGACATTCGGATTTGGAAACACCATATATTTT	TRBJ1-3	.	.	TRBV15
CASSYGSSFYEQYF	TGTGCCAGCAGTTACGGTTCCAGCTTCTACGAGCAGTACTTC	TRBJ2-7	.	.	TRBV6-5
CAVGDRDFHGYTF	TGTGCCGTCGGGGACAGGGATTTCCATGGCTACACCTTC	TRBJ1-2	.	TRBD1	TRBV19
CASSTRENTEAFF	TGTGCCAGCAGCACCAGGGAGAACACTGAAGCTTTCTTT	TRBJ1-1	.	.	TRBV11-2
CASSVVRGGYNEQFF	TGTGCCAGCAGCGTAGTGCGGGGAGGGTACAATGAGCAGTTCTTC	TRBJ2-1	.	TRBD2	TRBV9
CATQVGGTYGYTF	TGTGCCACCCAAGTGGGGGGCACCTATGGCTACACCTTC	TRBJ1-2	.	.	TRBV5-4
CAWSGRDGSTQYF	TGTGCCTGGAGTGGGCGGGACGGCTCTACGCAGTATTTT	TRBJ2-3	.	.	TRBV30
CASSSPTNEKLFF	TGTGCCAGCAGCTCCCCGACTAATGAAAAACTGTTTTTT	TRBJ1-4	.	.	TRBV28
CASSQEAGLRGTDTQYF	TGCGCCAGCAGCCAAGAAGCCGGGCTGCGAGGCACAGATACGCAGTATTTT	TRBJ2-3	few	.	TRBV4-3
CASSPEGYYEQYF	TGCGCCAGCAGCCCGGAGGGTTACTACGAGCAGTACTTC	TRBJ2-7	.	.	TRBV4-1
CASSIGLGQGNSPLHF	TGTGCCAGTAGTATCGGCTTGGGACAGGGAAATTCACCCCTCCACTTT	TRBJ1-6	.	TRBD1	TRBV19
CASSYSTGHEQFF	TGTGCCAGCAGTTACTCCACGGGCCATGAGCAGTTCTTC	TRBJ2-1	few	.	TRBV6-2/TRBV6-3
CASSQDGISGGAPLKNIQYF	TGCGCCAGCAGCCAAGATGGTATAAGCGGGGGGGCCCCGCTCAAAAACATTCAGTACTTC	TRBJ2-4	.	TRBD2	TRBV4-3
CASSEPPGVGFVNEKLFF	TGTGCCAGCAGTGAACCCCCGGGCGTTGGTTTCGTTAATGAAAAACTGTTTTTT	TRBJ1-4	.	.	TRBV6-1
CASSRGLQGEAFF	TGTGCCAGCAGCCGAGGGTTACAGGGGGAAGCTTTCTTT	TRBJ1-1	.	TRBD1	TRBV7-2
CASTYPRGWEEDEREQFF	TGTGCCAGCACCTACCCGAGAGGGTGGGAGGAAGATGAGCGGGAGCAGTTCTTC	TRBJ2-1	.	.	TRBV7-8
CASSSGPLAAEQYF	TGTGCCAGCAGCTCGGGACCCCTCGCAGCCGAGCAGTACTTC	TRBJ2-7	.	.	TRBV27
CASTVDSGNTIYF	TGTGCCAGCACGGTAGACTCTGGAAACACCATATATTTT	TRBJ1-3	.	.	TRBV12-3/TRBV12-4
CASRRTPDTEAFF	TGTGCCAGCAGGCGTACACCCGACACTGAAGCTTTCTTT	TRBJ1-1	.	.	TRBV6-5
CASSEGAEAFF	TGTGCCAGCAGTGAAGGCGCTGAAGCTTTCTTT	TRBJ1-1	.	.	TRBV25-1
CASSQGTGGIVRAEAFF	TGCGCCAGCAGCCAAGGGACAGGGGGGATTGTAAGGGCTGAAGCTTTCTTT	TRBJ1-1	.	TRBD1	TRBV4-1
CASSDSKRDGDNEQFF	TGTGCCAGCAGTGACTCGAAAAGGGATGGGGACAATGAGCAGTTCTTC	TRBJ2-1	.	.	TRBV6-4
CASKMGHTTTNEKLFF	TGTGCCAGCAAAATGGGACATACTACAACTAATGAAAAACTGTTTTTT	TRBJ1-4	.	.	TRBV6-6
CASSLGQPYGYTF	TGTGCCAGCAGCTTGGGGCAGCCCTATGGCTACACCTTC	TRBJ1-2	.	.	TRBV5-6
CASMGASGTYNEQFF	TGTGCCAGCATGGGTGCTAGCGGGACTTACAATGAGCAGTTCTTC	TRBJ2-1	.	TRBD2	TRBV5-4
CASNSQGAVRDGYTF	TGTGCCAGCAACTCTCAGGGGGCAGTACGGGATGGCTACACCTTC	TRBJ1-2	.	TRBD1	TRBV6-5
CASSLAPNSPLHF	TGTGCCAGCAGCTTAGCACCCAATTCACCCCTCCACTTT	TRBJ1-6	.	.	TRBV11-3
CASSLSGRGGYTF	TGTGCCAGCAGCTTATCAGGGCGAGGTGGCTACACCTTC	TRBJ1-2	.	.	TRBV13
CASSESSSRYGYTF	TGTGCCAGCAGTGAAAGCTCGTCGAGATATGGCTACACCTTC	TRBJ1-2	few	.	TRBV6-1
CASSLYDRDGYTF	TGTGCCAGCAGCCTCTATGACAGGGATGGCTACACCTTC	TRBJ1-2	.	TRBD1	TRBV9
CASSPPDRGAPNYGYTF	TGTGCCAGCAGTCCGCCGGACAGGGGAGCTCCTAACTATGGCTACACCTTC	TRBJ1-2	once	TRBD1	TRBV28
CASRRGWNTEAFF	TGTGCCAGCAGAAGGGGTTGGAACACTGAAGCTTTCTTT	TRBJ1-1	.	.	TRBV6-5
CASSFGTSGSGGTGELFF	TGTGCCAGCAGCTTTGGGACTAGCGGGAGCGGGGGCACCGGGGAGCTGTTTTTT	TRBJ2-2	.	TRBD2	TRBV5-6
CASSFRVSDSPLHF	TGTGCCAGCAGCTTCAGGGTCTCGGATTCACCCCTCCACTTT	TRBJ1-6	.	.	TRBV7-2
CASSLNGYNSPLHF	TGTGCCAGCAGTTTAAACGGGTATAATTCACCCCTCCACTTT	TRBJ1-6	.	.	TRBV27
CASSPGQGANSPLHF	TGCGCCAGCAGCCCGGGACAGGGGGCTAATTCACCCCTCCACTTT	TRBJ1-6	.	TRBD1	TRBV5-1
CASSPQNLRDTQYF	TGTGCCAGCAGCCCCCAAAACTTGCGAGATACGCAGTATTTT	TRBJ2-3	.	.	TRBV5-4
CASSVVSHPDTQYF	TGTGCCAGCAGCGTAGTGTCGCACCCAGATACGCAGTATTTT	TRBJ2-3	.	.	TRBV9
CASSLSPAEGEQFF	TGTGCCAGCAGCTTATCACCCGCGGAGGGTGAGCAGTTCTTC	TRBJ2-1	once	.	TRBV7-2
CASSVKGQGVAPFNEQFF	TGTGCCAGCAGCGTAAAAGGCCAAGGGGTTGCGCCATTCAATGAGCAGTTCTTC	TRBJ2-1	.	.	TRBV9
CASSSPSRDYGYTF	TGTGCCAGTAGTTCCCCCTCTCGGGACTATGGCTACACCTTC	TRBJ1-2	.	.	TRBV19
CAIGARTGDYGYTF	TGTGCCATCGGGGCCAGGACCGGGGACTATGGCTACACCTTC	TRBJ1-2	.	.	TRBV10-3
CASSISGAPYNEQFF	TGTGCCAGTAGTATATCCGGGGCCCCTTACAATGAGCAGTTCTTC	TRBJ2-1	once	.	TRBV19
CASSLDGGELTDTQYF	TGTGCCAGCAGCTTAGATGGAGGAGAACTCACAGATACGCAGTATTTT	TRBJ2-3	.	.	TRBV11-2
CASSLRQGPSTDTQYF	TGTGCCAGCAGCTTAAGGCAGGGGCCTAGCACAGATACGCAGTATTTT	TRBJ2-3	.	.	TRBV13
CASSYTREPGETQYF	TGTGCCAGTAGTTATACCCGGGAACCGGGAGAGACCCAGTACTTC	TRBJ2-5	.	.	TRBV19